The present TCR beta chain was sequenced within a study of cytomegalovirus exposure and HLA in healthy donors. The study, taken as a whole, reports: Later on, a genetic analysis was performed. It linked a missense variant in DCLRE1C with V- and J-gene trimming of TCR beta. Compared with the roughly 670-donor mean, an Asian-associated ancestry cluster reportedly had fewer N-insertions, according to a later analysis. In vitro testing confirmed a few CMV-associated chains as specific for CMV antigens.

A remark on this clone: The antigen is undetermined.

Researchers ran the PCR with 60 Vbeta and 13 Jbeta primers. Authors' data handling: An analysis that came later counted some 80 million unique TCR beta chains, around 12 million shared. Assay used: immunoSEQ multiplex PCR; TCRdb lists only in-frame clones, some missing. Clone size and the V and J calls come from that table; the DNA yielded D and trimming. This table has approximately 190,000 clones, around 80% appearing once. This clonotype originated in a man aged 35-49 years in good health and CMV-seropositive. The sequenced sample was PBMCs.

CDR3 DNA sequence: TGTGCCAGCAGCTTGGGACTAGCGGGTTCCTACAATGAGCAGTTCTTC. It codes for CASSLGLAGSYNEQFF. J is TRBJ2-1 and V is TRBV5-6, with TRBD2 matching over 10 bases. Germline loops: CDR1 SGHDT, CDR2 YYEEEE. CDR3 length: 16 residues. The J segment lost 1 base and the V segment lost 0 bases, leaving 1 base of the junction unmatched.